The entry below describes one TCR beta chain. Its matching antigen is unknown. This specimen belongs to a study of CD8+CD57+ T cells in acquired aplastic anemia. As for the study in general: The mean DNA yield obtained from sorted CD4+ and CD8+ cells came to about 3.2 ug. Study findings and constraints: Sharing between patients and controls was observed for 25 to 30 CD8+ CDR3 sequences.

The template for TCR beta VDJ and CDR3 sequence profiling was genomic DNA. TCRdb ran MiXCR on the reads and lists one entry per CDR3 protein. The sample includes around 180,000 distinct CDR3 sequences, about 64% seen only once; the top ten take under 60%. CDR1 LNHNV and CDR2 YYDKDF come from the germline V gene (reference sequence). The V segment lost 4 bases and the J segment 3 bases; nucleotides outside the gene matches: 3. CDR3 length equals 14 residues. The sample taken for sequencing was sorted CD4+, CD8+, or CD8+CD57+ T cells (not recorded which) from PBMCs. The rearrangement uses TRBV15 and TRBJ2-3, with TRBD2 matching over 8 bases. The TCR originated in a human donor with severe aplastic anemia or a healthy control (not recorded which). Here the CDR3 DNA reads TGTGCCACCAGCATTAGCGGGGTGACAGATACGCAGTATTTT. Its translation: CATSISGVTDTQYF.